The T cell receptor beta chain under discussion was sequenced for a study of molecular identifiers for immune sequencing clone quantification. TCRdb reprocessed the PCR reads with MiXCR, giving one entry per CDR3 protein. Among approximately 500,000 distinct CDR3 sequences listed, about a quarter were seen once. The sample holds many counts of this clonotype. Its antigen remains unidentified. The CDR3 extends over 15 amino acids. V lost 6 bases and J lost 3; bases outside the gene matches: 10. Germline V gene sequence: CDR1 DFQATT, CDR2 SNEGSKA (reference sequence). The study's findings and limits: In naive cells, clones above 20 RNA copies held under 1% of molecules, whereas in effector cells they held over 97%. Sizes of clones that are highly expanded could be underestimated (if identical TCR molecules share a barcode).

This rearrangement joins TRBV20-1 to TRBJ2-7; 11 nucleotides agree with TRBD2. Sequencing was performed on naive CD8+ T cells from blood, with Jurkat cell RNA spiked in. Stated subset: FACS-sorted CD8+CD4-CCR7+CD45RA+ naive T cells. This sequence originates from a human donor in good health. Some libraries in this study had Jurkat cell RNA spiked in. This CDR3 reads CSAWTGTSGNYEQYF. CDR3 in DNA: TGCAGTGCCTGGACCGGGACTAGCGGAAACTACGAGCAGTACTTC.